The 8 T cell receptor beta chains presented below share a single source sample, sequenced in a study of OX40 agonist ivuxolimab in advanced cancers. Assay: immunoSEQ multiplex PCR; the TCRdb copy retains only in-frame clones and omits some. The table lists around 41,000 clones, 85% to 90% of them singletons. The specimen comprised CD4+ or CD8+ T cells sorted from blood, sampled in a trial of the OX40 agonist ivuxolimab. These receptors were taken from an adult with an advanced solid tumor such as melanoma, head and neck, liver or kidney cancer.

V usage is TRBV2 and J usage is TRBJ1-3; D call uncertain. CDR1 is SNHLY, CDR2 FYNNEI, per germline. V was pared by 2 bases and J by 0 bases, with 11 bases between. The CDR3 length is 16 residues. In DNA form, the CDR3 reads TGTGCCAGCAGTGAAAGGAGGCCGAGCTCTGGAAACACCATATATTTT. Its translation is CASSERRPSSGNTIYF.

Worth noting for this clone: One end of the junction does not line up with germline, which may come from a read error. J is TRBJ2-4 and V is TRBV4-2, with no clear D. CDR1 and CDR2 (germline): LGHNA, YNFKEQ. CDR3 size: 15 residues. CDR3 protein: CASRQDSLAKNIQYF. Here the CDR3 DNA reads TGTGCCAGCCGCCAAGACTCTTTAGCCAAAAACATTCAGTACTTC.

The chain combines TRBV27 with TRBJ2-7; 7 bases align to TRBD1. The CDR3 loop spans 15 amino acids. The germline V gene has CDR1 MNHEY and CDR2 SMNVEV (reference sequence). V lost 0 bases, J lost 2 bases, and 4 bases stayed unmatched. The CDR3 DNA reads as TGTGCCAGCAGTTTATCCTACAGGGGAACCTACGAGCAGTACTTC. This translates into CASSLSYRGTYEQYF.

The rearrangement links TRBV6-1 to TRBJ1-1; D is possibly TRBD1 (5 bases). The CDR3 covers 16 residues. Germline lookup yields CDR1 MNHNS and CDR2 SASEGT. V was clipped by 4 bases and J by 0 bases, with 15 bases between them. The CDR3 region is CASSAAAGLLNTEAFF. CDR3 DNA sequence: TGTGCCAGCAGTGCCGCCGCGGGACTATTGAACACTGAAGCTTTCTTT.

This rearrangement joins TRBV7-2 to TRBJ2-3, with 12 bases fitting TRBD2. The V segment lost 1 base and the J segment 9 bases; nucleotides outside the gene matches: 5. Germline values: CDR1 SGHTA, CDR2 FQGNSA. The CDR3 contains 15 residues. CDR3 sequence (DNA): TGTGCCAGCAGCTTAGGACTAGCGGGAGCTGGGACGCAGTATTTT. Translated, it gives CASSLGLAGAGTQYF.

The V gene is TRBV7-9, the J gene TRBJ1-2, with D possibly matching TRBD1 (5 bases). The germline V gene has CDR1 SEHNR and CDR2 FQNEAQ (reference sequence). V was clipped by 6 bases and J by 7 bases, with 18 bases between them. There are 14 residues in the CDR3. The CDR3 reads CASRAQAGMFGYTF. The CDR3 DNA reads TGTGCCAGCAGGGCCCAGGCAGGGATGTTTGGCTACACCTTC.

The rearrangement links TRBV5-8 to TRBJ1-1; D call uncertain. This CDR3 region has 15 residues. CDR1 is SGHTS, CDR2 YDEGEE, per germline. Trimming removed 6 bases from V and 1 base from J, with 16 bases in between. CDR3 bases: TGTGCCAGCACCTACTGGAGTGGAGGGAACACTGAAGCTTTCTTT. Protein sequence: CASTYWSGGNTEAFF.

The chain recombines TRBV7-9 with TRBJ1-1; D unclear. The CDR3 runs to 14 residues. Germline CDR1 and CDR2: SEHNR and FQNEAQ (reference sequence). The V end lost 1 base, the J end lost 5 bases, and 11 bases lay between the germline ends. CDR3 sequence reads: CASSLEAAGTEAFF. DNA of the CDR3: TGTGCCAGCAGCTTAGAGGCGGCGGGTACTGAAGCTTTCTTT.